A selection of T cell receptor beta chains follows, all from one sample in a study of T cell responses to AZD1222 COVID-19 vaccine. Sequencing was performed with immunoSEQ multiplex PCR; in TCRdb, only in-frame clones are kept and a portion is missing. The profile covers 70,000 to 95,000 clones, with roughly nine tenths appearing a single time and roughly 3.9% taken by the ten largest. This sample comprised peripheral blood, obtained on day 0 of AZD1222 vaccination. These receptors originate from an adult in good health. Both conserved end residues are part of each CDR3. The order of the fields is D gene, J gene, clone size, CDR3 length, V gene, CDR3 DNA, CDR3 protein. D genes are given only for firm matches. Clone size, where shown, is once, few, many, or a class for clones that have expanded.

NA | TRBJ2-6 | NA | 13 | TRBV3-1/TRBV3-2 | TGTGCCAGCAGCCAGTCTGGGGCCAACGTCCTGACTTTC | CASSQSGANVLTF
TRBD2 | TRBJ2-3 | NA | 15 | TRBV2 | TGTGCCAGCAGTCTACTAGCGGGGGGCACAGATACGCAGTATTTT | CASSLLAGGTDTQYF
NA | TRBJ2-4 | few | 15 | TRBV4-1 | TGCGCCAGCAGCCGCTTAGTCGGGTCCCAAAACATTCAGTACTTC | CASSRLVGSQNIQYF
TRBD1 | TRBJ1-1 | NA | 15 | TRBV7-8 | TGTGCCAGCAGCTTAGACAGTTTTCGGGACAGGGGGACGAATTTT | CASSLDSFRDRGTNF
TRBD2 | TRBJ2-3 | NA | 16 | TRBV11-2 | TGTGCCAGCAGCTTACGCGGGGGGGCCGAAACAGATACGCAGTATTTT | CASSLRGGAETDTQYF
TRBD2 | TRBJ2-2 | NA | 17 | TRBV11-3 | TGTGCCAGCAGCTCCGATCTAGCGGGAGTAAACACCGGGGAGCTGTTTTTT | CASSSDLAGVNTGELFF
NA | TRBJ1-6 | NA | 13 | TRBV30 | TGTGCCTGGGACATTAAATCGGATTCACCCCTCCACTTT | CAWDIKSDSPLHF
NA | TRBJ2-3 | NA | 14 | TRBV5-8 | TGTGCCAGCAGCTTGGACAGGGCCGCAGATACGCAGTATTTT | CASSLDRAADTQYF
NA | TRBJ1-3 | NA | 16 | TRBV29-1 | TGCAGCGTTGGATTAACAGGGTCAAGCTCTGGAAACACCATATATTTT | CSVGLTGSSSGNTIYF
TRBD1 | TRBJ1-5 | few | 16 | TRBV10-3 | TGTGCCATCAGTGAGTACAGCGGAGGGGGCGGTCAGCCCCAGCATTTT | CAISEYSGGGGQPQHF
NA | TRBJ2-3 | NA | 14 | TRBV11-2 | TGTGCCAGCAGCTTAGTCCAGAACACAGATACGCAGTATTTT | CASSLVQNTDTQYF
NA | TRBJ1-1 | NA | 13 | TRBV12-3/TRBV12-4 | TGTGCCAGCACGTGGACCGAGAACACTGAAGCTTTCTTT | CASTWTENTEAFF
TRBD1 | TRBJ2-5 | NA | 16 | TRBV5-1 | TGCGCCAGCAGCATCCGAGGGGACAGAGTACAAGAGACCCAGTACTTC | CASSIRGDRVQETQYF
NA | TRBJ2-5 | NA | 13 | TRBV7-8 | TGTGCCAGCAGCTTAACTAGCAGGGAGACCCAGTACTTC | CASSLTSRETQYF
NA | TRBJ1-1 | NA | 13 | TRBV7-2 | TGTGCCAGCAGCCTTGACCCGAACACTGAAGCTTTCTTT | CASSLDPNTEAFF
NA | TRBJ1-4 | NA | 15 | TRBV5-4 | TGTGCCAGCAGCCCGTCCAGGGTCACAAATGAAAAACTGTTTTTT | CASSPSRVTNEKLFF
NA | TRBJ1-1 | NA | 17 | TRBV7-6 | TGTGCCAGCAGCCCTAGATTCGGGGGGGCGGAGAACACTGAAGCTTTCTTT | CASSPRFGGAENTEAFF
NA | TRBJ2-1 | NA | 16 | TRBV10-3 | TGTGCCATCAGTGACCCCGTTCGGACTGACTACAATGAGCAGTTCTTC | CAISDPVRTDYNEQFF
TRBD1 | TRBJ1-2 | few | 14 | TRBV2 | TGTGCCAGCAGTGGGGGGACAGTCCCTTTTGGCTACACCTTC | CASSGGTVPFGYTF
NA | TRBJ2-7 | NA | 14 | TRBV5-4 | TGTGCCAGCAGCTTGGGGGGGAGCTCCTACGAGCAGTACTTC | CASSLGGSSYEQYF
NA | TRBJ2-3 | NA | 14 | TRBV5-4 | TGTGCCAGCAGCTTGGTGGGAAGCACAGATACGCAGTATTTT | CASSLVGSTDTQYF
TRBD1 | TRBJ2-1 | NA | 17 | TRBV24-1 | TGTGCCACCAGTGATTTAGCCGGGACAGAGTCATACAATGAGCAGTTCTTC | CATSDLAGTESYNEQFF
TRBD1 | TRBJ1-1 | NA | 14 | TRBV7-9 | TGTGCCAGCAGCCGGGACAGCTTCAACACTGAAGCTTTCTTT | CASSRDSFNTEAFF
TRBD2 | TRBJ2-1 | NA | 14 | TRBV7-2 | TGTGCCAGCAGCTTAACTAGCGGGAGAGATGAGCAGTTCTTC | CASSLTSGRDEQFF